One and the same sample provided the 27 T cell receptor beta chains below, sequenced in a study of Graves' ophthalmopathy and Graves' hyperthyroidism. Using RNA transcripts, the TCR beta CDR3 regions were amplified. First-round RT-PCR relied on HTBI primers, and a second-round multiplex PCR came next. A single record per CDR3 protein comes from TCRdb applying MiXCR to the multiplex PCR reads. The sample has some 240,000 distinct CDR3 sequences, 45% seen once; the top ten hold approximately 44%. Material: peripheral blood. Receptor source: an adult man with Graves' ophthalmopathy.

This clonotype was detected only a few times. V usage is TRBV12-3 or TRBV12-4 and J usage is TRBJ2-7; 11 bases match TRBD1. The ends lost 5 bases at V and 4 bases at J; junction bases unmatched: 4. This CDR3 region has 14 residues. Here the CDR3 reads CASSTGQGAYEQYF. CDR3 nucleotide sequence: TGTGCCAGCAGTACCGGACAGGGGGCTTACGAGCAGTACTTC.

V is TRBV7-2 and J is TRBJ2-5; 13 bases line up with TRBD2. The CDR3 has 17 residues. Unmatched junction bases numbered 6, after V lost 5 bases and J lost 0 bases. Germline V gives CDR1 SGHTA, CDR2 FQGNSA. CDR3 coding DNA: TGTGCCAGCAGCGGGACTAGCGGGACCTTGTACCAAGAGACCCAGTACTTC. This codes for CASSGTSGTLYQETQYF.

This clonotype has only a few counts. The V gene is TRBV7-2, the J gene TRBJ1-2; perhaps TRBD1 as D (5 bases). With 1 base removed from V and 5 bases from J, the gap between germline ends came to 8 bases. The germline CDR1 and CDR2 sequences are SGHTA and FQGNSA. The CDR3 is 13 residues long. The CDR3 DNA follows: TGTGCCAGCAGCTTAGAGGGGACGTATGGCTACACCTTC. Encoded protein: CASSLEGTYGYTF.

CDR3 in DNA: TGTGCCAGCAGCTTAGGAACTCTAGCGGGAGGGCAAGAGACCCAGTACTTC. This codes for CASSLGTLAGGQETQYF. The chain carries TRBV7-6 and TRBJ2-5; 12 nucleotides agree with TRBD2. The CDR3 has 17 residues. V was clipped by 1 base and J by 2 bases; unmatched bases: 5. From germline, CDR1 is SGHVS and CDR2 FNYEAQ.

J is TRBJ2-7 and V is TRBV7-3, with 8 bases matching TRBD2. CDR3 size: 16 residues. The ends lost 0 bases at V and 2 bases at J; junction bases unmatched: 6. Per germline, CDR1 SGHTA and CDR2 FQGTGA. The CDR3 DNA reads as TGTGCCAGCAGCTTAACACCAGCGGGGGCCCCCTACGAGCAGTACTTC. This gives the protein CASSLTPAGAPYEQYF. Full variable domain (rest looked up from reference TRBV7-3 and TRBJ2-7): GAGVSQTPSNKVTEKGKYVELRCDPISGHTALYWYRQSLGQGPEFLIYFQGTGAADDSGLPNDRFFAVRPEGSVSTLKIQRTERGDSAVYLCASSLTPAGAPYEQYFGPGTRLTVT.

The chain couples TRBV20-1 to TRBJ1-5; D is ambiguous. Germline CDR1 is DFQATT and CDR2 is SNEGSKA (reference sequence). This CDR3 is built from 13 residues. The V gene lost 5 bases and the J gene lost 0 bases, with 8 bases spanning the gap. Here the CDR3 reads CSAPDISNQPQHF. In DNA form, the CDR3 reads TGCAGTGCTCCAGACATTAGCAATCAGCCCCAGCATTTT.

The rearrangement uses TRBV10-3 and TRBJ2-7; TRBD2 matches 10 bases. The CDR3 extends over 15 amino acids. Germline V gene lookup returns CDR1 ENHRY and CDR2 SYGVKD. V was clipped by 10 bases and J by 2 bases; unmatched bases: 11. Written as DNA, the CDR3 is TGTGCCAGCACCCCTGGACTAGCGGTAACCTACGAGCAGTACTTC. Encoded protein: CASTPGLAVTYEQYF.

Only a few counts were recorded for this clonotype. V gene TRBV19 combines with J gene TRBJ2-2, with 7 bases fitting TRBD2. J gave up 5 bases and V 5 bases, and 11 bases lay outside the gene matches. Germline V gene sequence: CDR1 LNHDA, CDR2 SQIVND (reference sequence). This CDR3 has 16 amino acids. The CDR3 coding sequence is TGTGCCAGTAGTGCTCGGAGCGGGATGGGGACCGGGGAGCTGTTTTTT. Protein product: CASSARSGMGTGELFF.

This clonotype has a handful of counts. V usage is TRBV20-1 and J usage is TRBJ1-6; 7 bases are shared with TRBD1. Germline loops: CDR1 DFQATT, CDR2 SNEGSKA (reference sequence). After removal of 3 bases from V and 7 bases from J, the junction contained 9 bases not matched to a gene. This CDR3 spans 15 amino acids. CDR3 sequence reads: CSARPPGQPNSPLHF. As DNA, the CDR3 is TGCAGTGCTAGGCCTCCGGGACAGCCAAATTCACCCCTCCACTTT.

This CDR3 reads CASSLTTGGNTGELFF. DNA of the CDR3: TGTGCCAGCAGCCTCACGACAGGGGGAAACACCGGGGAGCTGTTTTTT. The V and J genes are TRBV7-6 and TRBJ2-2; 9 nucleotides align to TRBD1. CDR3 length: 16 residues. Trimming removed 5 bases from V and 2 bases from J; junction bases left unmatched: 6. Germline V CDR1 and CDR2: SGHVS, FNYEAQ. The whole variable domain, filled in from reference TRBV7-6 and TRBJ2-2, reads GAGVSQSPRYKVTKRGQDVALRCDPISGHVSLYWYRQALGQGPEFLTYFNYEAQQDKSGLPNDRFSAERPEGSISTLTIQRTEQRDSAMYRCASSLTTGGNTGELFFGEGSRLTVL.

The chain couples TRBV10-3 to TRBJ2-5, with TRBD1 identical over 11 bases. V lost 6 bases and J lost 2; bases outside the gene matches: 2. The germline CDR1 and CDR2 sequences are ENHRY and SYGVKD. CDR3 length: 14 amino acids. CDR3: CAIRGQGEQETQYF. The CDR3 region has the DNA TGTGCCATCAGGGGACAGGGGGAACAAGAGACCCAGTACTTC.

The rearrangement links TRBV4-2 to TRBJ1-6; no clear D gene. V was clipped by 1 base and J by 5 bases, with 12 bases between them. Germline V lookup: CDR1 LGHNA, CDR2 YNFKEQ. The length of the CDR3 is 16 residues. CDR3 bases: TGTGCCAGCAGCCAAGGTTCATCTGAGCATAATTCACCCCTCCACTTT. It codes for CASSQGSSEHNSPLHF.

This clonotype was seen ten or more times. V usage is TRBV7-6 and J usage is TRBJ1-1, with D perhaps TRBD1 (6 bases). The CDR3 length is 15 residues. V was cut by 0 bases and J by 4 bases, with 12 bases left in between. Looked up from germline, CDR1 is SGHVS and CDR2 is FNYEAQ. Written as DNA, the CDR3 is TGTGCCAGCAGCTTAGCAACGGGGGCTAGCACTGAAGCTTTCTTT. Translation gives CASSLATGASTEAFF.

Sample share makes this clonotype medium-sized (0.01 to 0.1%). The chain links TRBV29-1 to TRBJ2-7; D not certain. Trimming stripped 7 bases from V and 6 bases from J, with 16 bases between. Germline V gene sequence: CDR1 SQVTM, CDR2 ANQGSEA. The CDR3 covers 12 residues. The CDR3 protein is CSAREAGSEQYF. As DNA, the CDR3 is TGCAGCGCCCGAGAAGCAGGATCCGAGCAGTACTTC.

This clonotype has a count of ten or more. The rearrangement joins TRBV7-9 to TRBJ2-7; 9 bases are shared with TRBD1. The CDR3 has 14 amino acids. V was clipped by 4 bases and J by 2 bases; unmatched bases: 3. Germline V CDR1 and CDR2: SEHNR, FQNEAQ (reference sequence). The CDR3 sequence: CASSSGDRAYEQYF. Written as DNA, the CDR3 is TGTGCCAGCAGCTCGGGGGACAGGGCCTACGAGCAGTACTTC.

This clonotype was seen only a few times. The V and J genes are TRBV20-1 and TRBJ1-1, with unresolved D. CDR3 size: 14 residues. V dropped 3 bases and J dropped 1 base, with 12 bases sitting between them. Germline V CDR1 and CDR2: DFQATT, SNEGSKA (reference sequence). The DNA for the CDR3 is TGCAGTGCTAGTATCGGCAGAGGGAACACTGAAGCTTTCTTT. This gives the protein CSASIGRGNTEAFF.

This chain uses TRBV10-2 with TRBJ2-7; possible D gene TRBD2, 5 bases. The V gene's germline CDR1 is WSHSY and CDR2 SAAADI. The CDR3 covers 14 residues. V lost 2 bases to trimming and J lost 1 base, with 9 bases between them. The CDR3 is CASSENGNSYEQYF. The CDR3 DNA follows: TGCGCCAGCAGTGAGAACGGGAATTCCTACGAGCAGTACTTC.

V usage is TRBV7-6 and J usage is TRBJ2-3, with D perhaps TRBD1 (6 bases). V gave up 0 bases and J gave up 0 bases, with 7 bases separating them. The CDR3 sequence is 15 residues long. CDR1 and CDR2 from the germline V gene are SGHVS and FNYEAQ. In nucleotides, the CDR3 is TGTGCCAGCAGCTTAGCTCAGGGGAGCACAGATACGCAGTATTTT. As protein: CASSLAQGSTDTQYF.

This clonotype was picked up a small number of times. V and J are TRBV5-4 and TRBJ1-1; D is unresolved. V was clipped by 2 bases and J by 0 bases, with 8 bases between them. Germline V lookup: CDR1 SGHNT, CDR2 YYREEE (reference sequence). CDR3 length: 14 amino acids. The CDR3 DNA follows: TGTGCCAGCAGCTTCCGGGCCTTGAACACTGAAGCTTTCTTT. Its translation is CASSFRALNTEAFF.

J is TRBJ2-7 and V is TRBV10-3; tentative D call: TRBD1 (5 bases). Germline V gene sequence: CDR1 ENHRY, CDR2 SYGVKD. This CDR3 spans 12 amino acids. Trimming removed 3 bases at V and 12 bases at J, with 15 bases between. The CDR3: CAISEWQGPSYF. In nucleotides, the CDR3 is TGTGCCATCAGTGAATGGCAGGGCCCCTCGTACTTC.

Only one count was recorded for this clonotype. One junction end does not reproduce the germline sequence, and a read error may be involved. V gene TRBV7-2 combines with J gene TRBJ1-5; weak D call: TRBD1 (5 bases). Germline V CDR1 and CDR2: SGHTA, FQGNSA. This CDR3 is 17 amino acids long. In DNA form, the CDR3 reads TGCGCCAGCAGCCAACGGCCAAGGAGGGGTAGCAATCAGCCCCAGCATTTT. It translates to CASSQRPRRGSNQPQHF.

This clonotype was detected many times. The CDR3 protein is CASSPGPALETQYF. The CDR3 DNA is TGTGCCAGCAGTCCGGGCCCGGCATTGGAGACCCAGTACTTC. This chain links TRBV12-3 or TRBV12-4 with TRBJ2-5; D not certain. This CDR3 contains 14 residues. The V end lost 5 bases, the J end lost 5 bases, and 15 bases lay between the germline ends.

This clonotype was detected a few times. The chain combines TRBV4-1 with TRBJ1-5, with D unclear. The V gene's germline CDR1 is MGHRA and CDR2 YSYEKL. Trimming removed 0 bases at V and 10 bases at J, with 10 bases between. CDR3 length equals 13 residues. This chain's CDR3 is CASSQEEKGPQHF. CDR3 bases: TGCGCCAGCAGCCAAGAGGAGAAGGGCCCCCAGCATTTT.

The J gene is TRBJ1-2, the V gene TRBV2; maybe TRBD1 (6 bases). The V end was cut by 6 bases, the J end by 2 bases, with 19 bases between. The germline V gene encodes CDR1 SNHLY and CDR2 FYNNEI. The CDR3 loop spans 16 amino acids. The CDR3 DNA follows: TGTGCCAGCAGCAGGGTTCTAGACAGGAGCAACTATGGCTACACCTTC. Amino acid sequence: CASSRVLDRSNYGYTF.

This clonotype appeared a few times. This sequence joins TRBV10-3 and TRBJ2-5, with D possibly TRBD1 on 6 matching bases. The CDR3 consists of 14 residues. Germline lookup yields CDR1 ENHRY and CDR2 SYGVKD. Trimming took 2 bases from V and 0 from J, leaving 7 bases between them. As DNA, the CDR3 is TGTGCCATCAGTGAGCAGGGGAACCAAGAGACCCAGTACTTC. Its translation is CAISEQGNQETQYF.

The chain links TRBV19 to TRBJ1-2, with TRBD1 matching 8 bases. The germline V gene has CDR1 LNHDA and CDR2 SQIVND (reference sequence). There are 15 residues in the CDR3. V was pared by 6 bases and J by 2 bases, with 8 bases of the junction left unmatched. CDR3 in amino acids: CASSTHTGGNYGYTF. CDR3 sequence (DNA): TGTGCCAGTAGCACGCATACAGGGGGAAACTATGGCTACACCTTC.

This clonotype was counted ten times or more. The V call is TRBV25-1, the J call TRBJ1-2; D might be TRBD1 (5 bases). The germline CDR1 and CDR2 sequences are MGHDK and SYGVNS. CDR3 length equals 13 residues. Deletions cut 3 bases from V and 2 bases from J, with 7 bases between. The CDR3 is CASSERDNYGYTF. The DNA for the CDR3 is TGTGCCAGCAGTGAGCGGGACAACTATGGCTACACCTTC.